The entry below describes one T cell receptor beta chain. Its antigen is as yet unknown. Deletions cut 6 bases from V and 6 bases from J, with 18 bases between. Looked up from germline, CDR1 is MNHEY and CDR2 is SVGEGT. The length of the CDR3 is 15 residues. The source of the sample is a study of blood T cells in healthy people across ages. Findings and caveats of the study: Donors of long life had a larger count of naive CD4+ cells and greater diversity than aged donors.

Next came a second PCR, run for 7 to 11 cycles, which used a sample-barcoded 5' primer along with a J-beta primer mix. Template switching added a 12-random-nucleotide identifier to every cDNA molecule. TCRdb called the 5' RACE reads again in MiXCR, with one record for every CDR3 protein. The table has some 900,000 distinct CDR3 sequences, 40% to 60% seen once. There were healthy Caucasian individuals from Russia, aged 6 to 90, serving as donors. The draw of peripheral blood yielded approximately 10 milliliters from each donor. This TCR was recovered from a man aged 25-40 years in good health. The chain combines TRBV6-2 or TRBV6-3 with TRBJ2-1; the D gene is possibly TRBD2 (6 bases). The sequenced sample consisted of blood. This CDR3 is CASSLPGLKSNEQFF. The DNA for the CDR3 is TGTGCCAGCAGCCTCCCGGGACTCAAATCCAATGAGCAGTTCTTC.